These 14 T cell receptor beta chains came from one sample sequenced in a study of T cell changes during pregnancy in multiple sclerosis. This table comes from immunoSEQ multiplex PCR, and its TCRdb copy is limited to in-frame clones, with some not included. The data contain roughly 56,000 clones, 91% of them seen just once; the ten biggest clones take up roughly 0.48%. The specimen comprised CD4+ T cells from peripheral blood mononuclear cells, sampled after pregnancy. The receptor set was obtained from a female donor in good health, enrolled as a control in a pregnancy study.

As DNA, the CDR3 is TGTGCCAGCAGCTTAGTTCAGGGGACTGAAGCTTTCTTT. It yields the protein CASSLVQGTEAFF. The V and J genes are TRBV7-9 and TRBJ1-1, with D perhaps TRBD1 (6 bases). From germline, CDR1 is SEHNR and CDR2 FQNEAQ (reference sequence). The CDR3 spans 13 residues. The V end lost 1 base, the J end lost 5 bases, and 8 bases lay between the germline ends.

The chain recombines TRBV4-3 with TRBJ1-1, with 11 bases identical to TRBD1. The germline V gene has CDR1 LGHNA and CDR2 YSLEER. The CDR3 loop spans 15 amino acids. Trimming removed 0 bases from V and 6 bases from J; junction bases left unmatched: 3. The CDR3 DNA follows: TGCGCCAGCAGCCAAGATGGGACAGGGGGGTCTGAAGCTTTCTTT. Amino acid sequence: CASSQDGTGGSEAFF.

This chain uses TRBV20-1 with TRBJ2-7; D is unresolved. Germline-derived CDR1 and CDR2 are DFQATT and SNEGSKA (reference sequence). V dropped 4 bases and J dropped 4 bases, with 8 bases sitting between them. The CDR3 totals 11 residues. The CDR3, as DNA: TGCAGTGCTACTACTCCGTACGAGCAGTACTTC. As protein: CSATTPYEQYF.

The chain couples TRBV7-3 to TRBJ1-2; 7 bases line up with TRBD1. Germline values: CDR1 SGHTA, CDR2 FQGTGA. CDR3 length: 15 residues. The V and J ends lost 4 bases and 7 bases, in that order; junction bases with no gene match: 12. The CDR3 coding sequence is TGTGCCAGCAGCTCGGGAACCCAGGGGGTGGGTGGCTACACCTTC. This gives the protein CASSSGTQGVGGYTF. The entire variable domain, with the rest obtained from reference TRBV7-3 and TRBJ1-2, is as follows: GAGVSQTPSNKVTEKGKYVELRCDPISGHTALYWYRQSLGQGPEFLIYFQGTGAADDSGLPNDRFFAVRPEGSVSTLKIQRTERGDSAVYLCASSSGTQGVGGYTFGSGTRLTVV.

The rearrangement uses TRBV2 and TRBJ1-3, with a possible D match to TRBD1 (6 bases). This CDR3 region has 12 residues. Trimming left V 4 bases short and J 14 bases short, with 15 bases between. In germline, CDR1 is SNHLY, CDR2 FYNNEI. The CDR3 coding sequence is TGTGCCAGCAGTGGAATGGGGGGGCCCGTATATTTT. This sequence encodes CASSGMGGPVYF.

The rearrangement uses TRBV30 and TRBJ1-2; D is possibly TRBD1 (5 bases). Looked up from germline, CDR1 is GTSNPN and CDR2 is SVGIG (reference sequence). The CDR3 totals 14 residues. V lost 0 bases and J 6 bases, leaving 14 bases between the germline ends. The CDR3 spells CAWSVAPGNNGYTF. The CDR3 DNA follows: TGTGCCTGGAGTGTAGCTCCAGGGAACAATGGCTACACCTTC.

The chain recombines TRBV5-5 with TRBJ1-2; D is unresolved. V was shortened by 0 bases and J by 3 bases, with 12 bases between the two germline ends. Per the germline V gene, CDR1 is SGHKS and CDR2 is YYEKEE (reference sequence). This CDR3 is 15 amino acids long. DNA for the CDR3: TGTGCCAGCAGCTTGGCGGGGTATAGCCACTATGGCTACACCTTC. It codes for CASSLAGYSHYGYTF.

The chain combines TRBV9 with TRBJ1-2, with unresolved D. The CDR3 sequence is 12 residues long. The V end was cut by 5 bases, the J end by 4 bases, with 9 bases between. The germline V gene has CDR1 SGDLS and CDR2 YYNGEE. The CDR3 region is CASRGETYGYTF. The CDR3 DNA is TGTGCCAGCAGGGGAGAGACCTATGGCTACACCTTC.

V and J are TRBV15 and TRBJ1-5; D is possibly TRBD1 (5 bases). The CDR3 has 16 residues. The germline CDR1 and CDR2 sequences are LNHNV and YYDKDF (reference sequence). V was clipped by 5 bases and J by 1 base, with 15 bases between them. The CDR3 spells CATSSDRLLSNQPQHF. The CDR3 bases are TGTGCCACCAGCTCTGACAGACTCCTAAGCAATCAGCCCCAGCATTTT.

The J gene is TRBJ2-5, the V gene TRBV29-1, with 8 bases lining up with TRBD1. CDR3 length equals 12 residues. The junction had 4 bases not matched to a gene; V was cut back by 7 bases and J by 3 bases. The germline gives CDR1 SQVTM, CDR2 ANQGSEA. This chain's CDR3 is CSADRGEETQYF. The CDR3 nucleotides are TGCAGCGCCGACAGGGGTGAAGAGACCCAGTACTTC.

This clone has only one observation. The chain carries TRBV19 and TRBJ2-2; tentative D call: TRBD2 (5 bases). The germline V gene encodes CDR1 LNHDA and CDR2 SQIVND (reference sequence). Trimming pared 4 bases from V and 1 base from J, leaving 7 bases between. This CDR3 is 14 amino acids long. The CDR3 coding sequence is TGTGCCAGTAGTAATGGACTGAACACCGGGGAGCTGTTTTTT. Residues: CASSNGLNTGELFF.

V and J are TRBV10-3 and TRBJ1-2; no firm D call. The V end lost 5 bases, the J end lost 6 bases, and 4 bases lay between the germline ends. The CDR3 has 10 amino acids. Germline CDR1 is ENHRY and CDR2 is SYGVKD. CDR3 amino acids: CAISSNGYTF. In nucleotides, the CDR3 is TGTGCCATCAGTTCAAATGGCTACACCTTC.

This chain uses TRBV7-2 with TRBJ2-6; 9 nucleotides agree with TRBD2. Unmatched junction bases numbered 5, after V lost 5 bases and J lost 0 bases. CDR3 length equals 17 residues. CDR1 is SGHTA, CDR2 FQGNSA, per germline. CDR3 loop: CASSQLAGYSGANVLTF. The CDR3 DNA reads as TGTGCCAGCAGCCAACTAGCGGGCTACTCTGGGGCCAACGTCCTGACTTTC.

V gene TRBV6-5 combines with J gene TRBJ1-6; 9 bases are shared with TRBD1. The V segment lost 5 bases and the J segment 8 bases; nucleotides outside the gene matches: 7. The CDR3 totals 15 residues. Germline CDR1 MNHEY, CDR2 SVGAGI. The CDR3 sequence is CASSAFGTGHSPLHF. CDR3 nucleotide sequence: TGTGCCAGCAGTGCCTTTGGGACAGGGCATTCACCCCTCCACTTT.